Shown below are 4 T cell receptor beta chains from a single sample sequenced in a study of OX40 agonist ivuxolimab in advanced cancers. Profiling relied on immunoSEQ multiplex PCR, and the TCRdb table lists in-frame clones only, not all of them. The repertoire consists of approximately 35,000 clones, with roughly 81% occurring once and the leading ten covering 20% to 25%. The sample was CD4+ or CD8+ T cells sorted from blood, taken in a trial of the OX40 agonist ivuxolimab. Receptors were obtained from an adult with an advanced solid tumor such as melanoma, head and neck, liver or kidney cancer.

This clone was picked up one time. The CDR3 spells CASSRQDGNTIYF. The CDR3 nucleotides are TGTGCCAGCAGTAGACAGGATGGAAACACCATATATTTT. The V gene is TRBV6-5, the J gene TRBJ1-3, with a weak D call TRBD1 (6 bases). V was clipped by 5 bases and J by 3 bases, with 8 bases between them. The CDR3 covers 13 residues. Looked up from germline, CDR1 is MNHEY and CDR2 is SVGAGI.

The CDR3 here is CASSKQETETQYF. DNA of the CDR3: TGTGCCAGCAGCAAACAGGAAACCGAGACCCAGTACTTC. The gene calls are TRBV7-2 and TRBJ2-5, with D possibly matching TRBD1 (5 bases). Germline V gene data show CDR1 as SGHTA and CDR2 as FQGNSA. The CDR3 extends over 13 amino acids. V was pared by 5 bases and J by 5 bases, with 12 bases between.

The chain couples TRBV11-2 to TRBJ1-1; D gene ambiguous. Trimming shortened V by 5 bases and J by 6 bases, and 16 bases separated the two germline ends. Germline V CDR1 and CDR2: SGHAT, FQNNGV. This CDR3 has 14 residues. The CDR3 DNA follows: TGTGCCAGCAGCCTGTCGGTGAGGGTGGCTGAAGCTTTCTTT. Protein sequence: CASSLSVRVAEAFF.

The chain is built from TRBV28 and TRBJ2-3; 8 bases agree with TRBD1. CDR3 length equals 16 residues. With V trimmed by 10 bases and J by 5 bases, 17 bases remained unmatched. Germline V gene sequence: CDR1 MDHEN, CDR2 SYDVKM. CDR3 sequence (DNA): TGTGCCACTAACTTCACGGACAGGGCCCCGGGAGATACGCAGTATTTT. This translates into CATNFTDRAPGDTQYF.